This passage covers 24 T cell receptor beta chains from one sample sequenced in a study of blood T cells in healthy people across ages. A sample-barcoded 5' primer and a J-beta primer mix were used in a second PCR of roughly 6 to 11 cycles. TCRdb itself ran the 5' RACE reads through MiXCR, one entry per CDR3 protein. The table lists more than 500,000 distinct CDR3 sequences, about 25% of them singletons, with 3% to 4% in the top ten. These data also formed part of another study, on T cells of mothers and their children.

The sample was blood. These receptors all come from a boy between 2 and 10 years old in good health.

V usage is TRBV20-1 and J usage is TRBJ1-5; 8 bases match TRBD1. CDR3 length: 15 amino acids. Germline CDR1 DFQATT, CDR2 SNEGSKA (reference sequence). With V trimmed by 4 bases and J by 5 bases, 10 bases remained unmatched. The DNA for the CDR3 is TGCAGTGCTAACCCTCGGACAGGGAGGCATCAGCCCCAGCATTTT. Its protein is CSANPRTGRHQPQHF.

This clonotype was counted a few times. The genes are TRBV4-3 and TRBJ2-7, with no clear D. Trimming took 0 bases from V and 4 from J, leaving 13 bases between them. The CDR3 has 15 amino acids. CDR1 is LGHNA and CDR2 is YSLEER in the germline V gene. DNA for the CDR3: TGCGCCAGCAGCCAAGATGTCAGGCCTGCGTACGAGCAGTACTTC. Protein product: CASSQDVRPAYEQYF.

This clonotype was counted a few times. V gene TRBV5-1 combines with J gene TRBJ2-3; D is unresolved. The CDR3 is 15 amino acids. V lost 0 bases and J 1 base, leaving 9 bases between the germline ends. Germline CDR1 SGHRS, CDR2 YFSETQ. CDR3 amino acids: CASSLVSTRTDTQYF. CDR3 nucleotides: TGCGCCAGCAGCTTGGTGTCTACCCGCACAGATACGCAGTATTTT.

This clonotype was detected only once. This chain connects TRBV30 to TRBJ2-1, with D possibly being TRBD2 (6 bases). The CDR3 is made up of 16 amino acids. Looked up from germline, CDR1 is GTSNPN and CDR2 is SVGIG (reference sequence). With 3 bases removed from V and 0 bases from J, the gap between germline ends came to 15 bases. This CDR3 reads CAWRGGRWTSYNEQFF. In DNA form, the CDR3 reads TGTGCCTGGAGGGGGGGACGGTGGACCTCCTACAATGAGCAGTTCTTC.

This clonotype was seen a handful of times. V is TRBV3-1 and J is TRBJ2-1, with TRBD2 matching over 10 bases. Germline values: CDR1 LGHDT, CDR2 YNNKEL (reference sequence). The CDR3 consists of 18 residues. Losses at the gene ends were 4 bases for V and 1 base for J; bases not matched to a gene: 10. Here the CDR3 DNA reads TGTGCCAGCAGCCCCTTGAGCGGGGGGGCCGGATCCTACAATGAGCAGTTCTTC. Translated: CASSPLSGGAGSYNEQFF.

CDR3 in amino acids: CASSQGPLFEQFF. The DNA for the CDR3 is TGTGCCAGCAGCCAGGGACCATTATTCGAGCAGTTCTTC. The V and J genes are TRBV2 and TRBJ2-1; the D gene could be TRBD1 or TRBD2 (5 bases each). Trimming stripped 6 bases from V and 10 bases from J, with 16 bases between. The CDR3 contains 13 residues. In germline, CDR1 is SNHLY, CDR2 FYNNEI.

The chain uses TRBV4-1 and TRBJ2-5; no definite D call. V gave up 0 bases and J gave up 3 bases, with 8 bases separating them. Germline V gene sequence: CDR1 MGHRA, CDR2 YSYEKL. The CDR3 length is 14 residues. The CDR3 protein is CASSQDPRKETQYF. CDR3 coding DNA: TGCGCCAGCAGCCAAGATCCGAGAAAAGAGACCCAGTACTTC.

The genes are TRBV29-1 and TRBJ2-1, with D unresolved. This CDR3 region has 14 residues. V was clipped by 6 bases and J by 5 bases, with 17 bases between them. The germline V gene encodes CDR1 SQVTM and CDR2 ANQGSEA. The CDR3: CSVPWLGPHNEQFF. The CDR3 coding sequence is TGCAGCGTCCCGTGGCTAGGCCCACACAATGAGCAGTTCTTC.

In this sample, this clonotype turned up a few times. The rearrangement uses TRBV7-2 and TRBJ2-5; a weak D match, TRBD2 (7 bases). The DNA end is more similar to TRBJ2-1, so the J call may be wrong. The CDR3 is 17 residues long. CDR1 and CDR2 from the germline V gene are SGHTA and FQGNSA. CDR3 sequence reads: CASSSPEGGDQYNEQFF. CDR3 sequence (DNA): TGTGCCAGCAGCTCCCCCGAGGGGGGGGACCAGTACAATGAGCAGTTCTTC.

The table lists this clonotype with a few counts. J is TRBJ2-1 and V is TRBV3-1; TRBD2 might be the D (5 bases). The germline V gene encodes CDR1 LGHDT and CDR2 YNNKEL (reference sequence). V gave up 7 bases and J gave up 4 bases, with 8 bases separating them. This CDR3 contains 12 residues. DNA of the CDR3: TGTGCCAGCACGCGCGGGTACAATGAGCAGTTCTTC. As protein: CASTRGYNEQFF.

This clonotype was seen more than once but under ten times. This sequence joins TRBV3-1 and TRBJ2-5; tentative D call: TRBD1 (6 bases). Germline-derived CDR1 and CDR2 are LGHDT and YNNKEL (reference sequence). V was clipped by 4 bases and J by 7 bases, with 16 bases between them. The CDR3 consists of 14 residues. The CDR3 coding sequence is TGTGCCAGCAGCCCATGGGGGCCAACCGGGACCCAGTACTTC. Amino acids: CASSPWGPTGTQYF.

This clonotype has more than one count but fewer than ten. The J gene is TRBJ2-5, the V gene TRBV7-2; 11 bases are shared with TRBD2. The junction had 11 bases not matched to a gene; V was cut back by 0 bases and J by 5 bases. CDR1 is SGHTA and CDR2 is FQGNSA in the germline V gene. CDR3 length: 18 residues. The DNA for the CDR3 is TGTGCCAGCAGCTTAGCGTATACTAGCGGGAGTTTTGGGGAGACCCAGTACTTC. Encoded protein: CASSLAYTSGSFGETQYF.

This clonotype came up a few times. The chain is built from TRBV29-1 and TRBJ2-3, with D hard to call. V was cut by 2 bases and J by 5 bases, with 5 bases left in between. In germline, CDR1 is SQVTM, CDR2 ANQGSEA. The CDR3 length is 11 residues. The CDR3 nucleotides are TGCAGCGTTGAACCTGGAGATACGCAGTATTTT. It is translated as CSVEPGDTQYF.

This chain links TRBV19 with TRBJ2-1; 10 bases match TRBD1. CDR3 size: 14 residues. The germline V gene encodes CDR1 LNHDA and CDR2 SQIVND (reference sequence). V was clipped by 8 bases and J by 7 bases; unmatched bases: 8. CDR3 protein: CASGETGGLNEQFF. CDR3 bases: TGTGCCAGTGGAGAGACAGGGGGCTTAAATGAGCAGTTCTTC.

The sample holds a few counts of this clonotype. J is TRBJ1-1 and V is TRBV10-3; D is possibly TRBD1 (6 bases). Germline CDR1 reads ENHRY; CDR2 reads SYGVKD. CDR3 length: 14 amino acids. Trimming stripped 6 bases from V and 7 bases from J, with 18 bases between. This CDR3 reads CAISDLGQFYEAFF. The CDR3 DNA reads TGTGCCATCAGCGACCTCGGACAGTTTTATGAAGCTTTCTTT.

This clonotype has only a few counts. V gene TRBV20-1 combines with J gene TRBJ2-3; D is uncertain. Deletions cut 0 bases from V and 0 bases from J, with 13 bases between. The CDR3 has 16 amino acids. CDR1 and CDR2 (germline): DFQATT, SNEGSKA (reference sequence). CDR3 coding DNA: TGCAGTGCTAGAGATGGCATAAGAGCTAGCACAGATACGCAGTATTTT. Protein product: CSARDGIRASTDTQYF.

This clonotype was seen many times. CDR3 sequence: CASSFWGDGYTF. CDR3 nucleotide sequence: TGTGCCAGCAGCTTTTGGGGTGATGGCTACACCTTC. The chain uses TRBV7-9 and TRBJ1-2; no clear D. Trimming removed 3 bases from V and 6 bases from J, with 8 bases in between. Germline assignment: CDR1 SEHNR and CDR2 FQNEAQ (reference sequence). The CDR3 runs 12 residues.

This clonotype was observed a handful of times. This CDR3 reads CASGLISYEQYF. For the CDR3, the DNA is TGTGCCAGCGGACTGATTTCCTACGAGCAGTACTTC. The chain links TRBV25-1 to TRBJ2-7; tentative D call: TRBD2 (5 bases). This CDR3 contains 12 residues. Per the germline V gene, CDR1 is MGHDK and CDR2 is SYGVNS. Trimming stripped 8 bases from V and 1 base from J, with 9 bases between.

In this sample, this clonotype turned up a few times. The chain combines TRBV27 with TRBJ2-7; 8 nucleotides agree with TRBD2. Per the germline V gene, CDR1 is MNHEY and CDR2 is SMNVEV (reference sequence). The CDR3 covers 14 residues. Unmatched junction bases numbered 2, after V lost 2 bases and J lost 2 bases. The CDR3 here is CASSLIGGAYEQYF. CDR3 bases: TGTGCCAGCAGTTTAATCGGGGGGGCCTACGAGCAGTACTTC.

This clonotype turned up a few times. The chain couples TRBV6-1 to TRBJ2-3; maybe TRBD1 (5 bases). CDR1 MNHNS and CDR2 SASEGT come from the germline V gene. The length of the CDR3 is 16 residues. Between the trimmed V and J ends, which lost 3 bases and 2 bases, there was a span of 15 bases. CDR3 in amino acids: CASSDFRARTTDTQYF. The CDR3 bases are TGTGCCAGCAGTGACTTCAGGGCTAGAACCACAGATACGCAGTATTTT.

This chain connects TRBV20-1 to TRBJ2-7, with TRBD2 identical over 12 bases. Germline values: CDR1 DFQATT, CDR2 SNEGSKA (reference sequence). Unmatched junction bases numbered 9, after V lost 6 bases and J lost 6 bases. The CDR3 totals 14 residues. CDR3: CSATSSGGALEQYF. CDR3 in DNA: TGCAGTGCCACGTCTAGCGGGGGGGCCCTCGAGCAGTACTTC.

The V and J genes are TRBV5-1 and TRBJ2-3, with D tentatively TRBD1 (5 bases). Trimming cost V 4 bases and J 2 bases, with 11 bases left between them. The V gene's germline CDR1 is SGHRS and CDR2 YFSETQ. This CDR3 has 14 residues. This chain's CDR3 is CASSQATATDTQYF. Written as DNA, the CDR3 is TGCGCCAGCAGCCAAGCGACAGCCACAGATACGCAGTATTTT.

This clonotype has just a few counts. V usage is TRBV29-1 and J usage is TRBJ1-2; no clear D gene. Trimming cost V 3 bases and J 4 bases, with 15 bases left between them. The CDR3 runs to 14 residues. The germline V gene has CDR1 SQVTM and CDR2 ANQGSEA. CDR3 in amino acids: CSVDATEDLYGYTF. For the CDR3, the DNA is TGCAGCGTTGATGCCACGGAAGATCTCTATGGCTACACCTTC.

The DNA of the CDR3 is TGTGCCAGCAGCCGCGGGACTAGCGGGAGCTCCTACGAGCAGTACTTC. It yields the protein CASSRGTSGSSYEQYF. V usage is TRBV11-2 and J usage is TRBJ2-7; 14 bases match TRBD2. CDR3 length: 16 residues. Looked up from germline, CDR1 is SGHAT and CDR2 is FQNNGV. V dropped 5 bases and J dropped 0; count of bases not matched to a gene: 3.